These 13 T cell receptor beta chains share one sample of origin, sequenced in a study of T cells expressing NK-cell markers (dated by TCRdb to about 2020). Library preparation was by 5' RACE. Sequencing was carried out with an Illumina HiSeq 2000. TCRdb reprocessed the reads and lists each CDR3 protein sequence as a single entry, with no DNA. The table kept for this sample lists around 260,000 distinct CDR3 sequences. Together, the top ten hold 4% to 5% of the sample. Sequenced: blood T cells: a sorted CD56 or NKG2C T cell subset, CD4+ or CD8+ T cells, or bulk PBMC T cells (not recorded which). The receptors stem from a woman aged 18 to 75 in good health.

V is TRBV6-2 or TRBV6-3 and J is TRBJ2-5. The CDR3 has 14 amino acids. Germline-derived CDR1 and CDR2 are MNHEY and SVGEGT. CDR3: CASDALGWQETQYF.

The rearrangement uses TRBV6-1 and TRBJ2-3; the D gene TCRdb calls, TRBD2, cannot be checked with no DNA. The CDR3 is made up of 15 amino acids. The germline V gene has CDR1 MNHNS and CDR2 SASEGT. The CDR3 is CASSPTRTLMNTQYF.

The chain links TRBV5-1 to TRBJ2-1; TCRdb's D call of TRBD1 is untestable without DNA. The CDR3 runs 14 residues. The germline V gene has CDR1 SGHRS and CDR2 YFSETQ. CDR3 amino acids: CASSLSRGVSEQFF.

CDR3: CASSLSLGMNTEAFF. This chain connects TRBV27 to TRBJ1-1. This CDR3 comprises 15 residues. CDR1 is MNHEY, CDR2 SMNVEV, per germline (reference sequence).

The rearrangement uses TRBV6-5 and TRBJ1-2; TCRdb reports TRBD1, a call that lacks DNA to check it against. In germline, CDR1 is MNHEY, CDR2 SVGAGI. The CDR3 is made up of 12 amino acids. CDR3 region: CASGGLGYGYTF.

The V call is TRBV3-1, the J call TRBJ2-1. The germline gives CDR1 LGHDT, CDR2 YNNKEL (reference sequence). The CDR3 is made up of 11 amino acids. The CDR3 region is CASSQARWKFF.

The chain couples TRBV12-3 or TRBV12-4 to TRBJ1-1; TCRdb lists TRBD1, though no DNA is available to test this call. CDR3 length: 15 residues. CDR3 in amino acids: CASSLVKGRITEAFF.

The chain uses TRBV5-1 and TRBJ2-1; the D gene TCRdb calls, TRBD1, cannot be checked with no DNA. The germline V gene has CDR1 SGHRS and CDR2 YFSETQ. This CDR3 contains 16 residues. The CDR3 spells CVSSLRYRDLYNEQFF. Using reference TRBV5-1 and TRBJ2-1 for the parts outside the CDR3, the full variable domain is KAGVTQTPRYLIKTRGQQVTLSCSPISGHRSVSWYQQTPGQGLQFLFEYFSETQRNKGNFPGRFSGRQFSNSRSEMNVSTLELGDSALYLCVSSLRYRDLYNEQFFGPGTRLTVL.

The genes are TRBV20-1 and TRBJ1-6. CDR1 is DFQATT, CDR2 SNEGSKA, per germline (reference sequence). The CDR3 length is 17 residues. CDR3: CSARVGIGSSYNSPLHF.

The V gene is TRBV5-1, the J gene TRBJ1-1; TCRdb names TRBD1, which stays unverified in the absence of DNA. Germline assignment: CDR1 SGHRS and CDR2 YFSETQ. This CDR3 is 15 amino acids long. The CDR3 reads CASSLFVGPNTEAFF.

The CDR3: CSARDPGTGGGKLFF. The chain joins TRBV20-1 to TRBJ1-4; TCRdb's D gene call, TRBD1, goes unchecked for lack of DNA. Germline CDR1 and CDR2: DFQATT and SNEGSKA (reference sequence). This CDR3 has 15 residues.

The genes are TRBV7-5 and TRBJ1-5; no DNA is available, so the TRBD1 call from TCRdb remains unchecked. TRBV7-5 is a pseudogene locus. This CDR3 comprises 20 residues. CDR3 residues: CISVPEAYIHRGTGCQPQHF.

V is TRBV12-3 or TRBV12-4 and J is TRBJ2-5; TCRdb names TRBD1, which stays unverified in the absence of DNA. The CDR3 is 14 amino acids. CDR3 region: CASSRTGEGETQYF.